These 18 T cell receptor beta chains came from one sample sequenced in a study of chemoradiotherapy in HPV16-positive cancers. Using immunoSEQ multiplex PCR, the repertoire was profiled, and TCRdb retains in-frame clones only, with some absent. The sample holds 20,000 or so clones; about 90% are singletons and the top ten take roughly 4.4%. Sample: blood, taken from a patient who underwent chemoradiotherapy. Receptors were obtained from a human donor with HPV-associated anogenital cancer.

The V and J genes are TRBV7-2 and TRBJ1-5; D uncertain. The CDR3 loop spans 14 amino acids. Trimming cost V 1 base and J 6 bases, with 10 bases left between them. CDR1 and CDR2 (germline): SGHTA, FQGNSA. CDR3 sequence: CASSLGALFQPQHF. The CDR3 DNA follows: TGTGCCAGCAGCTTAGGCGCCCTATTTCAGCCCCAGCATTTT.

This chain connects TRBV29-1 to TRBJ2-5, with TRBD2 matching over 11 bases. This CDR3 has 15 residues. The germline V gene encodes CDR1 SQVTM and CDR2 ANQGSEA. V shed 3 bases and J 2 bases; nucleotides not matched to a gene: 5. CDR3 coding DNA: TGCAGCGTTGACGGGACTAGCGGAGCACAAGAGACCCAGTACTTC. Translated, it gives CSVDGTSGAQETQYF.

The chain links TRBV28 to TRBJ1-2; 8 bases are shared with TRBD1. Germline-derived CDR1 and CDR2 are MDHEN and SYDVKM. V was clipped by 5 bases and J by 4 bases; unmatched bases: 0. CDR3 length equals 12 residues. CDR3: CASSQGAYGYTF. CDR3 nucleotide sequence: TGTGCCAGCAGTCAGGGGGCCTATGGCTACACCTTC.

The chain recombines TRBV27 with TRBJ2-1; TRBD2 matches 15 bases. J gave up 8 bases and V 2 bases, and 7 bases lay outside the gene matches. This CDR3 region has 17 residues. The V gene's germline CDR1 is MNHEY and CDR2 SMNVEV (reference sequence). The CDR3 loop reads CASSLPGLAGGGDEQFF. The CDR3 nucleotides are TGTGCCAGCAGTTTACCGGGACTAGCGGGAGGTGGAGATGAGCAGTTCTTC.

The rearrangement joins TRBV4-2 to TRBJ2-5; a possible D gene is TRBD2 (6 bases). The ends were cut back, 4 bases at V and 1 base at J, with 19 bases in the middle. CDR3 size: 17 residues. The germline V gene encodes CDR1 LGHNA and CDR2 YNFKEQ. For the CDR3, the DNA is TGTGCCAGCAGCCTGAGCTCCGGGACTTTAGGCCAAGAGACCCAGTACTTC. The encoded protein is CASSLSSGTLGQETQYF.

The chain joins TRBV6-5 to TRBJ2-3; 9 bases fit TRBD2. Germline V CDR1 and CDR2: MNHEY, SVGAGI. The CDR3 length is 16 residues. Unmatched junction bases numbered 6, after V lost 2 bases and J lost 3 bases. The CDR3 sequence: CASSYSPSGNTDTQYF. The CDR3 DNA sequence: TGTGCCAGCAGTTACAGTCCTAGCGGGAATACAGATACGCAGTATTTT.

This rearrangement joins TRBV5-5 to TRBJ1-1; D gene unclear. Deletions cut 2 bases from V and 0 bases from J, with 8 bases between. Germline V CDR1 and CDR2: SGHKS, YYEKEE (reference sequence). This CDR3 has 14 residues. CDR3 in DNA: TGTGCCAGCAGCTTCCCGGTTCTGAACACTGAAGCTTTCTTT. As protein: CASSFPVLNTEAFF.

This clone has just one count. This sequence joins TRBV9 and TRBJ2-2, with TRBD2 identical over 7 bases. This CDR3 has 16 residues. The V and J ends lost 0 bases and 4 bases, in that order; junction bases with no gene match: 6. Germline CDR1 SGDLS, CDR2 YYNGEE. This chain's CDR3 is CASSVAAGVGTGELFF. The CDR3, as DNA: TGTGCCAGCAGCGTAGCGGCGGGAGTAGGCACCGGGGAGCTGTTTTTT.

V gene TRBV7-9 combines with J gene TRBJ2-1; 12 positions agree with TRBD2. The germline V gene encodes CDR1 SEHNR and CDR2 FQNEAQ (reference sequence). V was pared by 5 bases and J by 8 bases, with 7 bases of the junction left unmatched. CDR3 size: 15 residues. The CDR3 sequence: CASSVTSGRRDEQFF. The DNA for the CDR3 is TGTGCCAGCAGCGTTACTAGCGGGAGGCGGGATGAGCAGTTCTTC.

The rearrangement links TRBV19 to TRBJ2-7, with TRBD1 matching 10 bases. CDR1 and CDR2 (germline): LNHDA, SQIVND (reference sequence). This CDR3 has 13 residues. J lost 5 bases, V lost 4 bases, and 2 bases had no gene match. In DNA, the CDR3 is TGTGCCAGTAGTACGGACAGGGGGAACGAGCAGTACTTC. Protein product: CASSTDRGNEQYF.

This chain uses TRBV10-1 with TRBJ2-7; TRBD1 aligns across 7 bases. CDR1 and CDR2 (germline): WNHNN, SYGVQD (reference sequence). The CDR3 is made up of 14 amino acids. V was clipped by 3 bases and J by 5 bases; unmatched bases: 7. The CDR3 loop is CASSDRQGLNEQYF. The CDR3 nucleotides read TGCGCCAGCAGTGACAGACAGGGATTAAACGAGCAGTACTTC.

CDR3 in DNA: TGTGCCAGCAGCCTTAGCGGGAGTGGAACCTACGAGCAGTACTTC. Translating gives CASSLSGSGTYEQYF. The chain combines TRBV7-3 with TRBJ2-7, with TRBD2 matching over 9 bases. V was clipped by 5 bases and J by 2 bases; unmatched bases: 7. The CDR3 spans 15 residues. CDR1 and CDR2 (germline): SGHTA, FQGTGA.

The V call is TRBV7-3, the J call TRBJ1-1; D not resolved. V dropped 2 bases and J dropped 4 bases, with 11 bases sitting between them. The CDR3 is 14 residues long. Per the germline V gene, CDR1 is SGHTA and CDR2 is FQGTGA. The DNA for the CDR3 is TGTGCCAGCAGCTTATCACAGATGAGCACTGAAGCTTTCTTT. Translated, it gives CASSLSQMSTEAFF.

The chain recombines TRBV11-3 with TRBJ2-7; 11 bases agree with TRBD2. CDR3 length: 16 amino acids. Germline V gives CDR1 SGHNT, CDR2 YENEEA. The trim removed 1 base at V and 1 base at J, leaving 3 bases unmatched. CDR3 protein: CASSLVAGGMSYEQYF. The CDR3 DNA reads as TGTGCCAGCAGCTTAGTAGCGGGAGGGATGTCCTACGAGCAGTACTTC.

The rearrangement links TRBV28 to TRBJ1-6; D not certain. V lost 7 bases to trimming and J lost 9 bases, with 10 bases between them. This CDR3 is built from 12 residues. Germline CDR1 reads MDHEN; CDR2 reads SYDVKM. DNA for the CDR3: TGTGCCAGCAACTCTCGGGTTTCACCCCTCCACTTT. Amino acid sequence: CASNSRVSPLHF.

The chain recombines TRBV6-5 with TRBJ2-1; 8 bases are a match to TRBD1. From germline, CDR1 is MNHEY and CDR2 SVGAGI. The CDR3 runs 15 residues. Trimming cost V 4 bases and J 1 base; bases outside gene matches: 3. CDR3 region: CASSSGTGSYNEQFF. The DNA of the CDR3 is TGTGCCAGCAGTTCCGGGACAGGATCCTACAATGAGCAGTTCTTC.

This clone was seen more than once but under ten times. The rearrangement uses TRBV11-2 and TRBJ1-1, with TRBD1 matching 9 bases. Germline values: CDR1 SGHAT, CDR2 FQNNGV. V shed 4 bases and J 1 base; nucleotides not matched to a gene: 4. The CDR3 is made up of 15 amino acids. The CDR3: CASSSRTGANTEAFF. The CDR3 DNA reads TGTGCCAGCAGCTCTCGGACAGGGGCGAACACTGAAGCTTTCTTT.

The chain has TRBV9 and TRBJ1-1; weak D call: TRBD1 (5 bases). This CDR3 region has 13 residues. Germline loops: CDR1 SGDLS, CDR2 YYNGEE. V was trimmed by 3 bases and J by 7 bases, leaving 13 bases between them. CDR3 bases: TGTGCCAGCAGCGCCCGGGGGGAGATTGAAGCTTTCTTT. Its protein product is CASSARGEIEAFF.